Sequencing of this T cell receptor (beta chain) was carried out in a study of long-term antiretroviral therapy in people with HIV. Study at large: There is a gap of about a decade between the earliest samples and the later 2015 immediate-ART recommendation.

Runs used v3.0 of the immunoSEQ assay and were done at survey level. The data were produced by immunoSEQ multiplex PCR, yet TCRdb's version contains in-frame clones alone and is incomplete. The data hold some 28,000 clones, with around 93% observed a single time. Points on this clone: What it binds is unknown.

CDR3 length equals 13 residues. Per the germline V gene, CDR1 is SGHTA and CDR2 is FQGNSA. V was trimmed by 2 bases and J by 5 bases, leaving 9 bases between them. Study-wide findings and caveats: Compared with controls, HIV repertoires showed narrower CDR3 length ranges.

The TCR comes from a man in his forties or fifties with HIV. The V call is TRBV7-2, the J call TRBJ1-2, with D perhaps matching TRBD1 (6 bases). The material was unsorted PBMCs, obtained 5.3 years after starting antiretroviral therapy. Written as DNA, the CDR3 is TGTGCCAGCAGCTTATTCGGACAGTATGGCTACACCTTC. It specifies CASSLFGQYGYTF. The full variable domain, with the rest looked up from reference TRBV7-2 and TRBJ1-2, is GAGVSQSPSNKVTEKGKDVELRCDPISGHTALYWYRQSLGQGLEFLIYFQGNSAPDKSGLPSDRFSAERTGGSVSTLTIQRTQQEDSAVYLCASSLFGQYGYTFGSGTRLTVV.